Presented here are 30 T cell receptor beta chains from one specimen sequenced in a study of blood T cell repertoires in COVID-19. Sequenced by immunoSEQ multiplex PCR; TCRdb stores in-frame clones only, minus some. Among under 250,000 clones listed, around 84% were seen once. Sequencing used peripheral blood. The receptors shown here come from a human donor in a cohort sampled during active COVID-19.

The chain carries TRBV4-1 and TRBJ1-2; D is undetermined. Trimming pared 1 base from V and 3 bases from J, leaving 6 bases between. The CDR3 has 13 residues. The germline gives CDR1 MGHRA, CDR2 YSYEKL. The CDR3 DNA reads as TGCGCCAGCAGCCAAGTTCCAGACTATGGCTACACCTTC. Residues: CASSQVPDYGYTF.

The V gene is TRBV11-2, the J gene TRBJ2-7; perhaps TRBD2 as D (6 bases). The length of the CDR3 is 14 residues. Germline loops: CDR1 SGHAT, CDR2 FQNNGV. Trimming pared 6 bases from V and 3 bases from J, leaving 15 bases between. The CDR3 bases are TGTGCCAGCAGACCCCTCCGGGACTTCTACGAGCAGTACTTC. Translated, it gives CASRPLRDFYEQYF. Full variable domain (rest looked up from reference TRBV11-2 and TRBJ2-7): EAGVAQSPRYKIIEKRQSVAFWCNPISGHATLYWYQQILGQGPKLLIQFQNNGVVDDSQLPKDRFSAERLKGVDSTLKIQPAKLEDSAVYLCASRPLRDFYEQYFGPGTRLTVT.

The genes are TRBV2 and TRBJ2-5; D is unresolved. Germline values: CDR1 SNHLY, CDR2 FYNNEI. The germline V and J ends were trimmed by 4 bases and 4 bases, with 10 bases remaining between them. There are 13 residues in the CDR3. CDR3 amino acids: CASSVFPRETQYF. CDR3 nucleotide sequence: TGTGCCAGCAGTGTTTTTCCCAGAGAGACCCAGTACTTC.

The chain joins TRBV11-1 to TRBJ2-4; 8 positions match TRBD1. V shed 1 base, J shed 7 bases, and the junction held 6 bases outside the gene matches. The CDR3 covers 15 residues. Germline V lookup: CDR1 SGHAT, CDR2 FQDESV (reference sequence). CDR3 sequence reads: CASSLGQGAKNIQYF. CDR3 bases: TGTGCCAGCAGCTTAGGTCAGGGGGCGAAGAACATTCAGTACTTC.

This rearrangement joins TRBV6-7 to TRBJ2-1; 10 positions match TRBD1. TRBV6-7 is annotated as an ORF whose role is uncertain. The length of the CDR3 is 15 residues. V lost 2 bases and J lost 6; bases outside the gene matches: 4. CDR3 bases: TGTGCCAGCAGTTACGGGACAGGGGCCGGCAATGAGCAGTTCTTC. This gives the protein CASSYGTGAGNEQFF.

CDR3 protein: CASSSGGRRGPSYEQYF. The CDR3 nucleotides are TGTGCCAGCAGCTCGGGGGGGAGGCGGGGCCCCTCCTACGAGCAGTACTTC. This chain connects TRBV27 to TRBJ2-7, with 8 bases fitting TRBD2. CDR1 is MNHEY and CDR2 is SMNVEV in the germline V gene (reference sequence). CDR3 length: 17 residues. V shed 6 bases, J shed 0 bases, and the junction held 13 bases outside the gene matches.

The chain uses TRBV6-5 and TRBJ1-2; 9 nucleotides agree with TRBD1. The CDR3 has 15 amino acids. Trimming removed 5 bases from V and 6 bases from J; junction bases left unmatched: 10. Germline V gene sequence: CDR1 MNHEY, CDR2 SVGAGI. CDR3 sequence (DNA): TGTGCCAGCAGTCTAGAACGGACAGGGGTTCATGGCTACACCTTC. Translated: CASSLERTGVHGYTF.

This sequence joins TRBV3-1 (or the pseudogene TRBV3-2) and TRBJ1-2; TRBD1 matches 9 bases. CDR1 is LGHDT, CDR2 YNNKEL, per germline (reference sequence). The CDR3 loop spans 15 amino acids. With V trimmed by 0 bases and J by 8 bases, 7 bases remained unmatched. CDR3 in amino acids: CASSQEPQGAGGYTF. The CDR3 DNA follows: TGTGCCAGCAGCCAAGAACCACAGGGGGCAGGCGGCTACACCTTC.

The V call is TRBV30, the J call TRBJ2-7; D is unresolved. The CDR3 totals 17 residues. Trimming left V 0 bases short and J 0 bases short, with 18 bases between. Germline assignment: CDR1 GTSNPN and CDR2 SVGIG (reference sequence). CDR3 region: CAWSVPPTLLPSYEQYF. Here the CDR3 DNA reads TGTGCCTGGAGTGTACCCCCGACACTCTTACCCTCCTACGAGCAGTACTTC.

The sample holds one count of this clone. The chain uses TRBV29-1 and TRBJ1-4; D gene uncertain. Trimming removed 7 bases at V and 0 bases at J, with 6 bases between. In germline, CDR1 is SQVTM, CDR2 ANQGSEA. This CDR3 comprises 12 residues. As DNA, the CDR3 is TGCAGCGGACGGGCAACTAATGAAAAACTGTTTTTT. It is translated as CSGRATNEKLFF.

This chain connects TRBV19 to TRBJ2-7; tentative D call: TRBD1 (5 bases). The CDR3 contains 13 residues. Trimming left V 1 base short and J 7 bases short, with 11 bases between. Germline lookup yields CDR1 LNHDA and CDR2 SQIVND (reference sequence). The DNA for the CDR3 is TGTGCCAGTAGTATAGGACAGTTGAGGGAGCAGTACTTC. It encodes CASSIGQLREQYF.

This clone was picked up one time. As DNA, the CDR3 is TGTGCCAGCTCATCCCTAGCGGGAGAGGCAGATACGCAGTATTTT. Its translation is CASSSLAGEADTQYF. The chain recombines TRBV18 with TRBJ2-3; 10 bases are a match to TRBD2. The germline gives CDR1 KGHSH, CDR2 LQKENI. The trim removed 5 bases at V and 4 bases at J, leaving 6 bases unmatched. The CDR3 has 15 residues.

J is TRBJ1-4 and V is TRBV7-9; unclear D gene. The V end lost 3 bases, the J end lost 1 base, and 6 bases lay between the germline ends. The CDR3 is made up of 14 amino acids. CDR1 is SEHNR and CDR2 is FQNEAQ in the germline V gene (reference sequence). This chain's CDR3 is CASSFRQTNEKLFF. CDR3 sequence (DNA): TGTGCCAGCAGCTTTAGACAAACTAATGAAAAACTGTTTTTT.

This clone was picked up one time. The chain recombines TRBV2 with TRBJ1-3; 8 nucleotides match TRBD1. CDR3 size: 15 residues. Looked up from germline, CDR1 is SNHLY and CDR2 is FYNNEI. Germline trimming cut 6 bases from V and 4 bases from J; bases unmatched to any gene: 8. The CDR3 protein is CASSPYRGEGNTIYF. DNA for the CDR3: TGTGCCAGCAGCCCCTACAGGGGGGAAGGAAACACCATATATTTT.

V is TRBV28 and J is TRBJ1-5; 7 nucleotides match TRBD1. Germline values: CDR1 MDHEN, CDR2 SYDVKM. With 3 bases clipped from V and 2 bases from J, the junction kept 4 bases outside the gene matches. The CDR3 sequence is 15 residues long. The CDR3 nucleotides read TGTGCCAGCAGTTTCGCAGGGGGGCGCAATCAGCCCCAGCATTTT. This encodes CASSFAGGRNQPQHF.

This chain links TRBV9 with TRBJ2-2; 10 bases align to TRBD1. Germline V lookup: CDR1 SGDLS, CDR2 YYNGEE. V dropped 3 bases and J dropped 5; count of bases not matched to a gene: 4. The CDR3 sequence is 15 residues long. CDR3 DNA: TGTGCCAGCAGCGGACAGGGGGCAAGGACCGGGGAGCTGTTTTTT. Residues: CASSGQGARTGELFF. The full variable domain, its missing parts supplied by reference TRBV9 and TRBJ2-2, is DSGVTQTPKHLITATGQRVTLRCSPRSGDLSVYWYQQSLDQGLQFLIQYYNGEERAKGNILERFSAQQFPDLHSELNLSSLELGDSALYFCASSGQGARTGELFFGEGSRLTVL.

This CDR3 is CASSVTGGRSGNTIYF. The CDR3 nucleotides are TGTGCCAGTAGCGTGACAGGGGGCCGCTCTGGAAACACCATATATTTT. The rearrangement joins TRBV19 to TRBJ1-3; TRBD1 aligns across 10 bases. From germline, CDR1 is LNHDA and CDR2 SQIVND (reference sequence). The CDR3 extends over 16 amino acids. V shed 6 bases and J 0 bases; nucleotides not matched to a gene: 5.

This rearrangement joins TRBV3-1 (or the pseudogene TRBV3-2) to TRBJ2-3; 8 positions agree with TRBD1. CDR1 is LGHDT, CDR2 YNNKEL, per germline (reference sequence). CDR3 length equals 13 residues. The J segment lost 1 base and the V segment lost 6 bases, leaving 0 bases of the junction unmatched. CDR3 in amino acids: CASRDRGTDTQYF. The CDR3 bases are TGTGCCAGCAGGGACAGGGGCACAGATACGCAGTATTTT.

The genes are TRBV28 and TRBJ1-4; 9 bases are shared with TRBD1. This CDR3 has 14 residues. Trimming removed 6 bases from V and 5 bases from J; junction bases left unmatched: 4. Per germline, CDR1 MDHEN and CDR2 SYDVKM. CDR3: CASRAQGANEKLFF. CDR3 in DNA: TGTGCCAGCAGAGCACAGGGGGCGAATGAAAAACTGTTTTTT.

This sequence joins TRBV14 and TRBJ1-4, with 7 nucleotides matching TRBD1. Germline CDR1 and CDR2: SGHDN and FVKESK. V trimming: 4 bases; J trimming: 4 bases; junction bases outside the gene matches: 6. The CDR3 totals 15 residues. CDR3 residues: CASSRLTGVNEKLFF. In DNA, the CDR3 is TGTGCCAGCAGCCGCCTTACAGGGGTTAATGAAAAACTGTTTTTT.

The rearrangement uses TRBV6-6 and TRBJ2-7, with no clear D. Germline-derived CDR1 and CDR2 are MNHNY and SVGAGI (reference sequence). The CDR3 consists of 14 residues. Trimming took 4 bases from V and 2 from J, leaving 12 bases between them. The DNA of the CDR3 is TGTGCCAGCAGTTCTGGCTCCCCCACCTACGAGCAGTACTTC. It is translated as CASSSGSPTYEQYF.

The J gene is TRBJ2-5, the V gene TRBV5-4, with D perhaps matching TRBD2 (5 bases). The CDR3 is 15 amino acids. Trimming shortened V by 0 bases and J by 4 bases, and 13 bases separated the two germline ends. The germline gives CDR1 SGHNT, CDR2 YYREEE (reference sequence). CDR3 sequence: CASSLGTFTTETQYF. In DNA, the CDR3 is TGTGCCAGCAGCTTGGGGACTTTCACAACAGAGACCCAGTACTTC.

The chain uses TRBV7-2 and TRBJ1-5; D unresolved. The germline V gene encodes CDR1 SGHTA and CDR2 FQGNSA. V shed 1 base and J shed 2 bases, with 9 bases lying between them. CDR3 size: 15 residues. The DNA for the CDR3 is TGTGCCAGCAGCTTAGAACGGGGTGGCAATCAGCCCCAGCATTTT. Residues: CASSLERGGNQPQHF.

V usage is TRBV7-9 and J usage is TRBJ2-3; possibly TRBD2 for D (5 bases). CDR3 length: 16 amino acids. From germline, CDR1 is SEHNR and CDR2 FQNEAQ (reference sequence). The V gene lost 1 base and the J gene lost 2 bases, with 13 bases spanning the gap. Here the CDR3 DNA reads TGTGCCAGCAGCTTAGGAGCAGAGAGGGCCACAGATACGCAGTATTTT. Its protein product is CASSLGAERATDTQYF.

This chain joins TRBV5-1 and TRBJ2-5; no definite D call. The CDR3 has 11 amino acids. Germline-derived CDR1 and CDR2 are SGHRS and YFSETQ. The V end lost 0 bases, the J end lost 14 bases, and 11 bases lay between the germline ends. CDR3 sequence (DNA): TGCGCCAGCAGCTTGGGGCAGGTTGTTTACTTC. Translated, it gives CASSLGQVVYF.

The V call is TRBV28, the J call TRBJ1-5, with D hard to call. The CDR3 length is 13 residues. The germline gives CDR1 MDHEN, CDR2 SYDVKM. Trimming removed 6 bases at V and 0 bases at J, with 6 bases between. DNA of the CDR3: TGTGCCAGCAGCGCGCTTAGCAATCAGCCCCAGCATTTT. Translation gives CASSALSNQPQHF.

The CDR3 here is CASSSGLSGKAYEQYF. The DNA for the CDR3 is TGTGCCAGCAGTTCGGGGCTTAGCGGGAAGGCTTACGAGCAGTACTTC. The rearrangement links TRBV27 to TRBJ2-7; 8 nucleotides align to TRBD2. With V trimmed by 4 bases and J by 4 bases, 12 bases remained unmatched. From germline, CDR1 is MNHEY and CDR2 SMNVEV (reference sequence). The CDR3 consists of 16 residues.

The J gene is TRBJ1-2, the V gene TRBV19; 10 bases match TRBD1. The junction had 12 bases not matched to a gene; V was cut back by 7 bases and J by 7 bases. The CDR3 is 15 residues long. The germline V gene encodes CDR1 LNHDA and CDR2 SQIVND (reference sequence). The CDR3 sequence is CASNPKADRGLGYTF. The CDR3 nucleotides are TGTGCCAGTAACCCAAAAGCAGACAGGGGGCTTGGCTACACCTTC.

The chain links TRBV11-2 to TRBJ2-5; weak D call: TRBD1 (5 bases). This CDR3 region has 15 residues. CDR1 and CDR2 (germline): SGHAT, FQNNGV. V was cut by 2 bases and J by 5 bases, with 15 bases left in between. As DNA, the CDR3 is TGTGCCAGCAGCTTACGACAGCCTCCCGTGGAGACCCAGTACTTC. Amino acids: CASSLRQPPVETQYF.

Remarks on this clone: At the DNA level, this CDR3 is encoded by other sequences in the same sample as well. V usage is TRBV5-4 and J usage is TRBJ2-7; TRBD2 matches 10 bases. CDR3 length: 15 residues. V trimming: 4 bases; J trimming: 2 bases; junction bases outside the gene matches: 6. Germline loops: CDR1 SGHNT, CDR2 YYREEE (reference sequence). The CDR3 region is CASSPSGSRAYEQYF. The CDR3 DNA reads TGTGCCAGCAGCCCTAGCGGGAGTAGGGCCTACGAGCAGTACTTC.